This T cell receptor (beta chain) stems from a study of patients and donors after allogeneic stem cell transplantation. TCRdb processed the RT-PCR reads anew with MiXCR; each CDR3 protein has one entry. Among about 160,000 distinct CDR3 sequences listed, about 32% were seen once. The germline V gene has CDR1 SQVTM and CDR2 ANQGSEA. The CDR3 runs 11 residues. Trimming shortened V by 2 bases and J by 0 bases, and 1 base separated the two germline ends. In this sample, this clonotype turned up a few times. This rearrangement joins TRBV29-1 to TRBJ1-1; D uncertain. The sequenced material came from blood, either unsorted or a sorted T cell fraction (not recorded which). The sequence derives from a human donor who was either an allogeneic HSCT recipient or a stem cell or donor lymphocyte infusion donor (not recorded which). It is not recorded whose cells these are; they may come from a transplant donor. CDR3 in DNA: TGCAGCGTTGAAATGAACACTGAAGCTTTCTTT. Translated: CSVEMNTEAFF.